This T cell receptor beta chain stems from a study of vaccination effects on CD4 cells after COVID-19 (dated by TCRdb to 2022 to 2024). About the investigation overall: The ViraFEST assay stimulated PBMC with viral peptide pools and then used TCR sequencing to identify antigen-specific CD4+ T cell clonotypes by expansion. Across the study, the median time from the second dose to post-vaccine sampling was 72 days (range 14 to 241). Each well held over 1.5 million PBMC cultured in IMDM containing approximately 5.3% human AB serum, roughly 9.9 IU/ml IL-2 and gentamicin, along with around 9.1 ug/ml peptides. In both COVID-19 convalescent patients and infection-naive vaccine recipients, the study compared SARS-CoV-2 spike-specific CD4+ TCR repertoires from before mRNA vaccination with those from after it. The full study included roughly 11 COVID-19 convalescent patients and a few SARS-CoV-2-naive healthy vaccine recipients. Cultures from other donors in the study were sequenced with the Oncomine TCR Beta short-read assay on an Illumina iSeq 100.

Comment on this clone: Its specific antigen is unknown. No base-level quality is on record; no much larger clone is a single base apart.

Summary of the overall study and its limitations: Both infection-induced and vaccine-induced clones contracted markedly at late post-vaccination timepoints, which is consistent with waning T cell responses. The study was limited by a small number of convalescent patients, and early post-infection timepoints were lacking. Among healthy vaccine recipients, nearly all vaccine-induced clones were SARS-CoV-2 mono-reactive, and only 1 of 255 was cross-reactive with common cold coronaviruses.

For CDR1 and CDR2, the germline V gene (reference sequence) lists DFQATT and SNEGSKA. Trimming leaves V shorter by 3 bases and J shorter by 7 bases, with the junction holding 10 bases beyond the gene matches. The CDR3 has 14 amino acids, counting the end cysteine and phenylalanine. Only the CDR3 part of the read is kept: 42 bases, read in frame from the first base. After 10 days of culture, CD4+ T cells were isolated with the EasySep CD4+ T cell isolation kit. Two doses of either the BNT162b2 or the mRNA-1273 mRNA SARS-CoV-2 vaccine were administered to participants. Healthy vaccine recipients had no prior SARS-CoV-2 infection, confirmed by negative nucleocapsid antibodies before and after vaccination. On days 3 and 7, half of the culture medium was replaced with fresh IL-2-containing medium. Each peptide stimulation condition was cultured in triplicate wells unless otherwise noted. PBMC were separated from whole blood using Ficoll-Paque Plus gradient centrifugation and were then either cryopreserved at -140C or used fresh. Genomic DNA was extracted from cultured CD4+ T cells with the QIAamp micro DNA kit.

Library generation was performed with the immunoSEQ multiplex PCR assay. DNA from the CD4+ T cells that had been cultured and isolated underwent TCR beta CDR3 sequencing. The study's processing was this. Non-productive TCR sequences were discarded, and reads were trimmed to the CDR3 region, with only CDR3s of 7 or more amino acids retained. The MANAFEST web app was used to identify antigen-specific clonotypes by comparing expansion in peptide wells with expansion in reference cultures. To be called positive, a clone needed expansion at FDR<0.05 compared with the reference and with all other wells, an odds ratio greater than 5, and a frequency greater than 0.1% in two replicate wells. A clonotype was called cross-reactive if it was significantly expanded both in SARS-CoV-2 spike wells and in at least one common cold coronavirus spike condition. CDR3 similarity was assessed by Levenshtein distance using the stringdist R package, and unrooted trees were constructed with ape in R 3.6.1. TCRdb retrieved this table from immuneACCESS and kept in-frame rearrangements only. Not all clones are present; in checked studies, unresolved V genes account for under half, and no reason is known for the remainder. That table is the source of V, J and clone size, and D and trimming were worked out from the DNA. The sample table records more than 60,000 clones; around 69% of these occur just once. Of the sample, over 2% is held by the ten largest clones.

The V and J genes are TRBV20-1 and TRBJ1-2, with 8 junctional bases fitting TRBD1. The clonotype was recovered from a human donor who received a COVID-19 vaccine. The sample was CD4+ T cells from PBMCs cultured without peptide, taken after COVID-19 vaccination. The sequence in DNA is TGCAGTGCTAGTCTGGCAGGGGGCGGTGGTGGCTACACCTTC. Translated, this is CSASLAGGGGGYTF.